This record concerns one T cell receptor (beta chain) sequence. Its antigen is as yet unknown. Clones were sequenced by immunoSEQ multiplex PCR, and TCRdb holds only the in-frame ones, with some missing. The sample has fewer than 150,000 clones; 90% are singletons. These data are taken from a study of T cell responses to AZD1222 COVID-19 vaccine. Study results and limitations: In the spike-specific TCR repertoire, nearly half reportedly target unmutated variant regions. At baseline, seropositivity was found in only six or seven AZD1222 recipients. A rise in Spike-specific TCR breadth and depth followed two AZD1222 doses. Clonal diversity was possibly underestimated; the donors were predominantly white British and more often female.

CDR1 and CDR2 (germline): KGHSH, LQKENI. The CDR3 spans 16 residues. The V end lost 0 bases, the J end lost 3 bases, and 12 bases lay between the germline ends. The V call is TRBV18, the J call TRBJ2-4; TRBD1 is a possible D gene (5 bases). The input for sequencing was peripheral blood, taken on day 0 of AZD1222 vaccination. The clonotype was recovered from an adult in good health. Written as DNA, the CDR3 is TGTGCCAGCTCACCACCATCCCGACAGAGCAAAAACATTCAGTACTTC. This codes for CASSPPSRQSKNIQYF.